These 13 T cell receptor beta chains were all obtained from the same sample, sequenced in a study of T cell clonality in common variable immunodeficiency (dated by TCRdb to about 2015). Libraries came from the immunoSEQ multiplex PCR assay. What TCRdb holds here is the immuneACCESS table cut down to in-frame rearrangements. Part of the clones is not present; checked against another copy, under half of the missing clones reflect an unresolved V gene, and the others are unexplained. The table records 45,000 to 70,000 clones for this sample, and not one of them appears only once. 5.4% of the sample comes from the top ten. The sample comprised peripheral blood mononuclear cells. The receptors come from a person aged 18-69 years in good health.

Ten or more counts support this clone. Relative to the germline gene, one junction end is altered; a read error may explain this. The CDR3 end lies 3 residues beyond the end of the read and is filled in from the germline J gene. The J gene is TRBJ2-7, the V gene TRBV20-1; 7 nucleotides match TRBD2. CDR3 size: 14 residues. Germline V gene lookup returns CDR1 DFQATT and CDR2 SNEGSKA (reference sequence). CDR3 residues: CSAIGGRASHEQYF. The part of the CDR3 DNA that was read is TGCAGTGCTATCGGGGGGAGGGCCTCCCACGAG.

This clone was seen repeatedly, ten times or more. The CDR3 loop is CASSHMSGNSYEQYF. The covered CDR3 bases are TGCGCCAGCAGCCACATGTCAGGAAACTCCTACGAG. The V and J genes are TRBV4-1 and TRBJ2-7; D is unresolved. The CDR3 goes on 3 residues after the read ends, and that part is filled in from the germline J gene. The V gene lost 3 bases and the J gene lost 0 bases, with 12 bases spanning the gap. Germline V gene data show CDR1 as MGHRA and CDR2 as YSYEKL. The CDR3 sequence is 15 residues long.

Ten or more counts support this clone. The CDR3 extends 3 residues past the end of the read, so its final part is completed from the germline J gene. This rearrangement joins TRBV7-2 to TRBJ1-5, with D tentatively TRBD1 (5 bases). The CDR3 is 15 residues long. Germline V gene sequence: CDR1 SGHTA, CDR2 FQGNSA. Between the trimmed V and J ends, which lost 4 bases and 5 bases, there was a span of 15 bases. CDR3 residues: CASSWWGGGDQPQHF. The CDR3 DNA, read in part, is TGTGCCAGCAGCTGGTGGGGGGGAGGCGATCAGCCC. Full variable domain (outside the CDR3, taken from reference TRBV7-2 and TRBJ1-5): GAGVSQSPSNKVTEKGKDVELRCDPISGHTALYWYRQSLGQGLEFLIYFQGNSAPDKSGLPSDRFSAERTGGSVSTLTIQRTQQEDSAVYLCASSWWGGGDQPQHFGDGTRLSIL.

This clone was counted many times. The sequenced fragment ends 3 residues before the CDR3 boundary, so the rest is inferred from the germline J gene. This chain connects TRBV5-1 to TRBJ2-7, with a weak D call TRBD1 (5 bases). The CDR3 totals 13 residues. Germline V gene sequence: CDR1 SGHRS, CDR2 YFSETQ. V was trimmed by 1 base and J by 5 bases, leaving 10 bases between them. This CDR3 reads CASSLTGYDEQYF. Partial CDR3 DNA: TGCGCCAGCAGCTTGACAGGTTATGACGAG.

Only a few counts were recorded for this clone. The read is 3 residues too short to cover the CDR3 end, so that end is filled in from the germline J gene. The chain combines TRBV19 with TRBJ1-6; the D gene is possibly TRBD1 (5 bases). V was cut by 3 bases and J by 9 bases, with 12 bases left in between. This CDR3 is built from 14 residues. CDR1 is LNHDA, CDR2 SQIVND, per germline (reference sequence). CDR3 DNA (partial): TGTGCCAGTAGTATGGCGGGGGAGGGTTCACCC. Protein sequence: CASSMAGEGSP. The whole CDR3 sequence is CASSMAGEGSPLHF. Variable domain in full (rest from reference TRBV19 and TRBJ1-6): DGGITQSPKYLFRKEGQNVTLSCEQNLNHDAMYWYRQDPGQGLRLIYYSQIVNDFQKGDIAEGYSVSREKKESFPLTVTSAQKNPTAFYLCASSMAGEGSPLHFGNGTRLTVT.

Many counts were recorded for this clone. The CDR3 DNA, read in part, is TGCAGTGCTAGAGAGGGGAGGGGCACTGAA. It codes for CSAREGRGTE. The full CDR3 is CSAREGRGTEAFF. The rearrangement links TRBV20-1 to TRBJ1-1, with D possibly being TRBD1 (5 bases). The read terminates 3 residues ahead of where the CDR3 ends, so the germline J gene completes it. This CDR3 has 13 residues. Deletions cut 0 bases from V and 4 bases from J, with 9 bases between. In germline, CDR1 is DFQATT, CDR2 SNEGSKA (reference sequence).

Details on this clone: With the read ending 3 residues before the CDR3 end, the germline J gene is used to fill in that end. This chain connects TRBV20-1 to TRBJ2-5; 8 bases map to TRBD1. Germline V CDR1 and CDR2: DFQATT, SNEGSKA (reference sequence). The CDR3 runs 12 residues. Trimming at V came to 6 bases and at J to 5 bases, leaving 5 bases not matched to a gene. The CDR3 bases that were read are TGCAGTGCAAGGACAGGGCGGGAGACC. It encodes CSARTGRET. The full CDR3 is CSARTGRETQYF.

This clone was seen ten or more times. Sequencing ends 3 residues short of the CDR3 end; the germline J gene provides the rest. The chain employs TRBV18 and TRBJ2-2; possible D gene TRBD2, 6 bases. Trimming shortened V by 4 bases and J by 2 bases, and 11 bases separated the two germline ends. The CDR3 contains 15 residues. Germline values: CDR1 KGHSH, CDR2 LQKENI. CDR3 loop: CASSRGAANTGELFF. The sequenced CDR3 bases are TGTGCCAGCTCACGCGGGGCGGCCAACACCGGGGAG.

Ten or more counts support this clone. The observed sequence ends 3 residues before the CDR3 terminus, with the missing tail filled in from the germline J gene. The chain has TRBV5-1 and TRBJ2-7; D ambiguous. Trimming stripped 3 bases from V and 0 bases from J, with 13 bases between. In germline, CDR1 is SGHRS, CDR2 YFSETQ. This CDR3 region has 15 residues. CDR3 loop: CASSSSNSHSYEQYF. Partial CDR3 DNA: TGCGCCAGCAGCTCCAGCAACAGTCACTCCTACGAG.

In this sample, this clone turned up many times. The read terminates 3 residues before the CDR3 end, so the remaining end is supplied by the germline J gene. The chain is built from TRBV14 and TRBJ2-7; D remains unclear. Germline loops: CDR1 SGHDN, CDR2 FVKESK. The V end lost 1 base, the J end lost 3 bases, and 13 bases lay between the germline ends. This CDR3 spans 15 amino acids. The CDR3: CASSQGQDSLYEQYF. The part of the CDR3 DNA that was read is TGTGCCAGCAGCCAAGGGCAGGATTCCCTCTACGAG.

There are many counts of this clone. The CDR3 is cut off 3 residues early in the read; its end comes from the germline J gene. V gene TRBV20-1 combines with J gene TRBJ2-3, with TRBD2 matching 11 bases. CDR1 is DFQATT, CDR2 SNEGSKA, per germline (reference sequence). The CDR3 is 14 amino acids. The trim removed 3 bases at V and 6 bases at J, leaving 5 bases unmatched. The CDR3 protein is CSARLAGGTDTQYF. CDR3 DNA, as far as it was read: TGCAGTGCTAGGTTAGCGGGAGGGACCGATACG.

This clone was seen repeatedly, ten times or more. The read ends 3 residues early relative to the CDR3; the germline J gene fills the gap. V usage is TRBV29-1 and J usage is TRBJ2-7, with D tentatively TRBD1 (5 bases). The CDR3 length is 15 residues. Germline values: CDR1 SQVTM, CDR2 ANQGSEA. V was trimmed by 2 bases and J by 1 base, leaving 15 bases between them. Incomplete CDR3 DNA: TGCAGCGTTGAAAAGATTGGGCAGGGTTCCTACGAG. Protein sequence: CSVEKIGQGSYE. The full-length CDR3 reads as CSVEKIGQGSYEQYF.

This clone was detected many times. The read is 3 residues too short to cover the CDR3 end, so that end is filled in from the germline J gene. The chain employs TRBV2 and TRBJ2-5, with D unclear. This CDR3 spans 12 amino acids. Trimming shortened V by 4 bases and J by 0 bases, and 3 bases separated the two germline ends. Germline CDR1 SNHLY, CDR2 FYNNEI. The sequenced CDR3 bases are TGTGCCAGCAGTGTCTACCAAGAGACC. Protein product: CASSVYQET. The entire CDR3 is CASSVYQETQYF.